The 21 T cell receptor beta chains below all came from one sample that was sequenced in a study of T cells in Graves' hyperthyroidism and ophthalmopathy. TCR beta CDR3 regions were amplified from RNA. TCR CDR3 underwent first-round RT-PCR with the HTBI primer set. TCRdb redid the calling of the multiplex PCR reads with MiXCR, one entry per CDR3 protein. The sample yields hundreds of thousands of distinct CDR3 sequences, about 45% seen once. The material sequenced was peripheral blood or thyroid tissue (not recorded which). The receptors here all came from an adult man with Graves' disease, either hyperthyroidism or ophthalmopathy (not recorded which).

This clonotype was observed at least ten times. This chain links TRBV11-2 with TRBJ2-5; D may match TRBD1 or TRBD2 (5 bases each). CDR1 is SGHAT, CDR2 FQNNGV, per germline. The CDR3 is made up of 14 amino acids. V was pared by 2 bases and J by 2 bases, with 9 bases between. The chain's CDR3 is CASSLLGTQETQYF. In nucleotides, the CDR3 is TGTGCCAGCAGCTTACTCGGGACGCAAGAGACCCAGTACTTC.

A few counts support this clonotype. V usage is TRBV9 and J usage is TRBJ2-2; maybe TRBD2 (5 bases). V was cut by 1 base and J by 4 bases, with 11 bases left in between. The CDR3 consists of 15 residues. Germline values: CDR1 SGDLS, CDR2 YYNGEE. DNA for the CDR3: TGTGCCAGCAGCGTATCGGGTCGGGGCACCGGGGAGCTGTTTTTT. Protein sequence: CASSVSGRGTGELFF. The whole variable domain, filled in from reference TRBV9 and TRBJ2-2, reads DSGVTQTPKHLITATGQRVTLRCSPRSGDLSVYWYQQSLDQGLQFLIQYYNGEERAKGNILERFSAQQFPDLHSELNLSSLELGDSALYFCASSVSGRGTGELFFGEGSRLTVL.

Notes on this clonotype: A much larger clonotype is one base distant, so this may be a read error. The chain links TRBV10-1 to TRBJ1-1, with D unresolved. Trimming took off 6 bases at V and 1 base at J, with 12 bases between the two ends. Germline values: CDR1 WNHNN, CDR2 SYGVQD (reference sequence). The CDR3 covers 14 residues. The CDR3 region has the DNA TGCGCCAGCAGGGATGAGGGCTCGAACACTGAAGCTTTCTTT. Translated, it gives CASRDEGSNTEAFF.

Regarding this clonotype: Without the conserved terminal phenylalanine or tryptophan, this CDR3 likely stems from a read error. The genes are TRBV6-5 and TRBJ1-1; 11 bases align to TRBD1. The CDR3 consists of 16 residues. Germline trimming cut 6 bases from V and 1 base from J; bases unmatched to any gene: 7. Germline V CDR1 and CDR2: MNHEY, SVGAGI. DNA for the CDR3: TGTGCCAGCAGCCCCCCGGACAGGGGGCGGAACACTGAAGCTTTCCTT. It is translated as CASSPPDRGRNTEAFL.

The chain uses TRBV12-3 or TRBV12-4 and TRBJ1-5, with TRBD1 matching over 7 bases. The CDR3 totals 14 residues. The ends lost 5 bases at V and 5 bases at J; junction bases unmatched: 6. Here the CDR3 reads CASSPQGGDQPQHF. The CDR3 nucleotides are TGTGCCAGCAGTCCCCAGGGGGGGGATCAGCCCCAGCATTTT.

This sequence joins TRBV11-1 and TRBJ1-1, with D maybe TRBD1 (5 bases). CDR3 length: 14 amino acids. Trimming took off 5 bases at V and 4 bases at J, with 14 bases between the two ends. Germline CDR1 SGHAT, CDR2 FQDESV (reference sequence). CDR3: CASSPMSGGTEAFF. The CDR3 DNA follows: TGTGCCAGCAGCCCCATGTCGGGGGGCACTGAAGCTTTCTTT.

The chain employs TRBV9 and TRBJ2-5; a possible D gene is TRBD2 (6 bases). CDR1 and CDR2 (germline): SGDLS, YYNGEE. V was cut by 5 bases and J by 5 bases, with 22 bases left in between. The CDR3 loop spans 16 amino acids. The CDR3 reads CASSYSGSAGWETQYF. CDR3 bases: TGTGCCAGCAGTTACTCGGGGTCTGCGGGGTGGGAGACCCAGTACTTC.

This clonotype was counted once. Given a much more abundant clone one base away, this may be a read error. The V gene is TRBV19, the J gene TRBJ2-5, with TRBD1 as a possible D gene (5 bases). The CDR3 spans 15 residues. Germline CDR1 is LNHDA and CDR2 is SQIVND (reference sequence). Deletions cut 5 bases from V and 2 bases from J, with 15 bases between. CDR3 residues: CASSGSQGWQETQYF. CDR3 nucleotides: TGTGCCAGTAGTGGTTCCCAGGGATGGCAAGAGACCCAGTACTTC.

On this clonotype: A junction boundary mismatches the germline segment, possibly from a read error. The chain employs TRBV11-2 and TRBJ1-4; D unresolved. Germline CDR1 SGHAT, CDR2 FQNNGV. The CDR3 is 15 amino acids. CDR3 sequence reads: CASSLDHPTNEKLFF. CDR3 nucleotides: TGTGCCAGCAGCTTAGATCACCCAACTAATGAAAAACTATTTTTT.

As to this clonotype: Being one base from a much bigger clone, this may be a read error. V and J are TRBV19 and TRBJ2-6; perhaps TRBD2 as D (6 bases). Germline V gene sequence: CDR1 LNHDA, CDR2 SQIVND (reference sequence). This CDR3 comprises 15 residues. The CDR3, as DNA: TGCGCCAGCAGCCTGGGGACTGCTGGGGTCAACGTCCTGACTTTC. This gives the protein CASSLGTAGVNVLTF.

This rearrangement joins TRBV2 to TRBJ1-5, with D unclear. The CDR3 has 14 residues. Trimming shortened V by 6 bases and J by 0 bases, and 9 bases separated the two germline ends. Germline CDR1 is SNHLY and CDR2 is FYNNEI. CDR3 nucleotide sequence: TGTGCCAGCAGAGCGGCTAGTAGCAATCAGCCCCAGCATTTT. Translation: CASRAASSNQPQHF. Full variable domain (remainder filled in from reference TRBV2 and TRBJ1-5): EPEVTQTPSHQVTQMGQEVILRCVPISNHLYFYWYRQILGQKVEFLVSFYNNEISEKSEIFDDQFSVERPDGSNFTLKIRSTKLEDSAMYFCASRAASSNQPQHFGDGTRLSIL.

Note on this clonotype: A much larger clone differs by one base, so this may be a read error. The chain joins TRBV9 to TRBJ1-1; D gene uncertain. In germline, CDR1 is SGDLS, CDR2 YYNGEE. The V end was cut by 9 bases, the J end by 3 bases, with 21 bases between. The CDR3 covers 15 residues. CDR3 coding DNA: TGTGCCATCAGTGGGGAGGGTATAGTCGACACTGAAGCTTTCTTT. Its translation is CAISGEGIVDTEAFF.

This sequence joins TRBV10-3 and TRBJ2-5; 7 bases match TRBD2. Germline lookup yields CDR1 ENHRY and CDR2 SYGVKD. With 10 bases clipped from V and 1 base from J, the junction kept 15 bases outside the gene matches. CDR3 size: 16 residues. The CDR3 is CATILSGTTVQETQYF. CDR3 nucleotides: TGTGCCACCATTCTTTCCGGGACTACCGTCCAAGAGACCCAGTACTTC.

This clonotype has a handful of counts. The V gene is TRBV5-1, the J gene TRBJ1-6; 10 bases match TRBD1. Trimming took 4 bases from V and 13 from J; bases not matched to a gene: 8. Germline assignment: CDR1 SGHRS and CDR2 YFSETQ. The CDR3 has 14 residues. The DNA of the CDR3 is TGCGCCAGCAGCCTGGGACAGGGGAATTTCCCCCTCCACTTT. It specifies CASSLGQGNFPLHF.

This clonotype turned up a few times. The gene calls are TRBV7-2 and TRBJ2-7; 14 bases agree with TRBD2. The J call could be wrong; TRBJ2-1 is a better fit for the DNA end. Germline V gene data show CDR1 as SGHTA and CDR2 as FQGNSA. CDR3 length equals 15 residues. In DNA, the CDR3 is TGTGCCAGCAGCAAGGGGACTAGCGGGAGCGGAGAGCAGTTCTTC. Amino acid sequence: CASSKGTSGSGEQFF.

The chain employs TRBV7-9 and TRBJ2-7; 9 bases line up with TRBD1. The CDR3 runs to 14 residues. From germline, CDR1 is SEHNR and CDR2 FQNEAQ (reference sequence). The ends lost 5 bases at V and 5 bases at J; junction bases unmatched: 7. The CDR3 nucleotides are TGTGCCAGCAGCCAAACGGGACAGGGCCACGAGCAGTACTTC. Its translation is CASSQTGQGHEQYF.

The chain is built from TRBV10-3 and TRBJ1-2, with D hard to call. The CDR3 length is 12 residues. Germline values: CDR1 ENHRY, CDR2 SYGVKD. With 4 bases removed from V and 6 bases from J, the gap between germline ends came to 9 bases. CDR3 sequence reads: CAISASSDGYTF. The CDR3 bases are TGTGCCATCAGTGCGTCAAGCGATGGCTACACCTTC.

The chain is built from TRBV2 and TRBJ2-7; 9 positions agree with TRBD1. Germline CDR1 reads SNHLY; CDR2 reads FYNNEI. The CDR3 is 16 amino acids. Trimming removed 5 bases from V and 4 bases from J; junction bases left unmatched: 12. The CDR3 region has the DNA TGTGCCAGCAGTCAAAAATCCGGGACAGGGTCTTACGAGCAGTACTTC. It codes for CASSQKSGTGSYEQYF.

The chain couples TRBV30 to TRBJ1-5; D is perhaps TRBD1 (5 bases). The germline V gene encodes CDR1 GTSNPN and CDR2 SVGIG (reference sequence). This CDR3 contains 13 residues. Trimming pared 1 base from V and 6 bases from J, leaving 10 bases between. This CDR3 reads CAWSAGGVQPQHF. In DNA form, the CDR3 reads TGTGCCTGGAGTGCGGGGGGAGTTCAGCCCCAGCATTTT.

This clonotype has more than one count but fewer than ten. The rearrangement joins TRBV7-2 to TRBJ2-2; D possibly matches TRBD1 or TRBD2 (5 bases each). Trimming removed 3 bases at V and 14 bases at J, with 13 bases between. Germline CDR1 is SGHTA and CDR2 is FQGNSA. The CDR3 consists of 12 residues. The CDR3 coding sequence is TGTGCCAGCAGCTTTAATGAGGGGCATCTGTTTTTT. Its protein is CASSFNEGHLFF.

This chain links TRBV7-8 with TRBJ1-1; unclear D gene. Germline CDR1 is SGHVS and CDR2 is FQNEAQ. The CDR3 has 16 amino acids. Trimming cost V 5 bases and J 0 bases, with 16 bases left between them. The CDR3 region is CASSQDFGRLNTEAFF. Here the CDR3 DNA reads TGTGCCAGCAGCCAAGATTTCGGCAGATTGAACACTGAAGCTTTCTTT.